The 16 T cell receptor beta chains given below trace back to one sample, sequenced in a study of response to subunit inactivated influenza vaccine. Each CDR3 protein gets one entry after TCRdb re-called the RT-PCR reads with MiXCR. Among around 540,000 distinct CDR3 sequences, roughly 12% were seen once, and the ten largest hold roughly 10%. The sample consisted of PBMCs from blood, taken on the day of vaccination. All receptors derive from a man aged 50 to 59 who received an inactivated influenza vaccine.

The CDR3 here is CASSPTGGQYF. The DNA for the CDR3 is TGTGCCAGCAGTCCGACAGGGGGGCAGTACTTC. The rearrangement uses TRBV2 and TRBJ2-7; 9 bases are a match to TRBD1. Germline V lookup: CDR1 SNHLY, CDR2 FYNNEI. The CDR3 totals 11 residues. Trimming cost V 5 bases and J 9 bases; bases outside gene matches: 2. The whole variable domain, filled in from reference TRBV2 and TRBJ2-7, reads EPEVTQTPSHQVTQMGQEVILRCVPISNHLYFYWYRQILGQKVEFLVSFYNNEISEKSEIFDDQFSVERPDGSNFTLKIRSTKLEDSAMYFCASSPTGGQYFGPGTRLTVT.

The V and J genes are TRBV11-1 and TRBJ2-6, with TRBD1 matching over 7 bases. This CDR3 comprises 18 residues. The germline CDR1 and CDR2 sequences are SGHAT and FQDESV (reference sequence). V dropped 5 bases and J dropped 2; count of bases not matched to a gene: 12. The CDR3 DNA reads as TGTGCCAGCAGCCCGCGGACAGGCGAAGGAACTGGGGCCAACGTCCTGACTTTC. It codes for CASSPRTGEGTGANVLTF. The full variable domain, with the rest looked up from reference TRBV11-1 and TRBJ2-6, is EAEVAQSPRYKITEKSQAVAFWCDPISGHATLYWYRQILGQGPELLVQFQDESVVDDSQLPKDRFSAERLKGVDSTLKIQPAELGDSAMYLCASSPRTGEGTGANVLTFGAGSRLTVL.

This clonotype came up a few times. The rearrangement joins TRBV29-1 to TRBJ2-3; 9 bases are a match to TRBD2. Germline trimming cut 5 bases from V and 4 bases from J; bases unmatched to any gene: 7. The CDR3 runs to 14 residues. Germline CDR1 reads SQVTM; CDR2 reads ANQGSEA. The CDR3 protein is CSVFHSGRSDTQYF. The CDR3, as DNA: TGCAGCGTTTTCCATAGCGGGAGATCAGATACGCAGTATTTT.

This clonotype was seen only a few times. The rearrangement links TRBV7-2 to TRBJ2-3; 7 nucleotides line up with TRBD1. Germline V gene lookup returns CDR1 SGHTA and CDR2 FQGNSA. Trimming removed 6 bases from V and 0 bases from J; junction bases left unmatched: 9. The CDR3 runs to 16 residues. CDR3 bases: TGTGCCAGCAGAAGTACTGGGACAGTTAGCACAGATACGCAGTATTTT. Its translation: CASRSTGTVSTDTQYF.

The V and J genes are TRBV4-1 and TRBJ2-5; D is ambiguous. V was pared by 1 base and J by 1 base, with 13 bases between. The CDR3 covers 16 residues. Germline V gene lookup returns CDR1 MGHRA and CDR2 YSYEKL. CDR3 nucleotide sequence: TGCGCCAGCAGCCAAGGGGCCCGATTACGCCAAGAGACCCAGTACTTC. It translates to CASSQGARLRQETQYF.

In this sample, this clonotype turned up a few times. V gene TRBV7-2 combines with J gene TRBJ2-7; 9 bases line up with TRBD1. The V segment lost 5 bases and the J segment 4 bases; nucleotides outside the gene matches: 12. The length of the CDR3 is 16 residues. Germline assignment: CDR1 SGHTA and CDR2 FQGNSA. CDR3 sequence reads: CASSPDPGTGTYEQYF. As DNA, the CDR3 is TGTGCCAGCAGCCCAGATCCGGGGACAGGGACGTACGAGCAGTACTTC.

CDR3 nucleotides: TGTGCCAGCAGCCCGGACAGGGGGTCGGAGACCCAGTACTTC. Its translation is CASSPDRGSETQYF. V usage is TRBV27 and J usage is TRBJ2-5; 10 bases agree with TRBD1. This CDR3 comprises 14 residues. Germline assignment: CDR1 MNHEY and CDR2 SMNVEV (reference sequence). V dropped 6 bases and J dropped 5; count of bases not matched to a gene: 6.

This chain uses TRBV20-1 with TRBJ2-1, with TRBD2 matching over 14 bases. CDR1 DFQATT and CDR2 SNEGSKA come from the germline V gene (reference sequence). Trimming removed 6 bases from V and 9 bases from J; junction bases left unmatched: 7. CDR3 length: 14 residues. The CDR3, as DNA: TGCAGTGCCACGGGACTAGCGGGAGTTGTTGAGCAGTTCTTC. The encoded protein is CSATGLAGVVEQFF.

This chain joins TRBV7-6 and TRBJ2-2; the match to TRBD2 covers 11 bases. Unmatched junction bases numbered 4, after V lost 2 bases and J lost 8 bases. The CDR3 is 15 residues long. Germline V gene sequence: CDR1 SGHVS, CDR2 FNYEAQ. The CDR3 region has the DNA TGTGCCAGCAGCTTACCCACTAGCGGGAGAGGGGAGCTGTTTTTT. Its protein product is CASSLPTSGRGELFF.

This chain joins TRBV9 and TRBJ2-5, with TRBD2 matching over 11 bases. The CDR3 has 16 residues. In germline, CDR1 is SGDLS, CDR2 YYNGEE. With V trimmed by 0 bases and J by 0 bases, 1 base remained unmatched. In DNA form, the CDR3 reads TGTGCCAGCAGCGTAGGACTAGCGGGGTACCAAGAGACCCAGTACTTC. Protein product: CASSVGLAGYQETQYF.

The rearrangement links TRBV2 to TRBJ2-1; TRBD2 matches 13 bases. V lost 7 bases, J lost 4 bases, and 4 bases stayed unmatched. Germline CDR1 SNHLY, CDR2 FYNNEI. The CDR3 is 15 amino acids. In nucleotides, the CDR3 is TGTGCCAGCATCTGGACTAGCGGGGGTTACAATGAGCAGTTCTTC. Residues: CASIWTSGGYNEQFF.

V and J are TRBV7-8 and TRBJ2-7; D may be TRBD2 (5 bases). V was pared by 0 bases and J by 7 bases, with 10 bases between. CDR1 and CDR2 (germline): SGHVS, FQNEAQ. This CDR3 spans 13 amino acids. The CDR3: CASSLALRAEQYF. CDR3 sequence (DNA): TGTGCCAGCAGCTTAGCGCTGAGGGCGGAGCAGTACTTC.

The rearrangement uses TRBV5-3 and TRBJ2-6; D unclear. TRBV5-3 is recorded as an ORF, its role being uncertain. The V gene lost 9 bases and the J gene lost 0 bases, with 19 bases spanning the gap. The CDR3 sequence is 17 residues long. Here the CDR3 DNA reads TGTGCCATGAGCCCCGGGCTACTGTGCTCTGGGGCCAACGTCCTGACTTTC. It encodes CAMSPGLLCSGANVLTF.

This clonotype turned up a few times. The V and J genes are TRBV25-1 and TRBJ1-2; D may be TRBD1 (5 bases). The V and J ends lost 2 bases and 4 bases respectively, with 17 bases between them. The CDR3 spans 16 residues. The germline gives CDR1 MGHDK, CDR2 SYGVNS. CDR3 sequence (DNA): TGTGCCAGCAGTGAAAGGGCCGCGGGGGACGGCTATGGCTACACCTTC. It specifies CASSERAAGDGYGYTF.

CDR3 sequence: CASSRTGGTTGELFF. The CDR3 region has the DNA TGTGCCAGCAGCCGGACAGGGGGAACCACCGGGGAGCTGTTTTTT. The chain joins TRBV7-2 to TRBJ2-2, with TRBD1 identical over 10 bases. The CDR3 extends over 15 amino acids. V shed 5 bases and J 4 bases; nucleotides not matched to a gene: 4. The germline gives CDR1 SGHTA, CDR2 FQGNSA.

This clonotype was seen ten or more times. This chain joins TRBV12-3 or TRBV12-4 and TRBJ1-2; weak D call: TRBD1 (6 bases). This CDR3 contains 14 residues. The V end lost 3 bases, the J end lost 7 bases, and 15 bases lay between the germline ends. The CDR3 sequence: CASSFVGRGLGYTF. The DNA of the CDR3 is TGTGCCAGCAGTTTCGTCGGCAGGGGACTTGGCTACACCTTC.